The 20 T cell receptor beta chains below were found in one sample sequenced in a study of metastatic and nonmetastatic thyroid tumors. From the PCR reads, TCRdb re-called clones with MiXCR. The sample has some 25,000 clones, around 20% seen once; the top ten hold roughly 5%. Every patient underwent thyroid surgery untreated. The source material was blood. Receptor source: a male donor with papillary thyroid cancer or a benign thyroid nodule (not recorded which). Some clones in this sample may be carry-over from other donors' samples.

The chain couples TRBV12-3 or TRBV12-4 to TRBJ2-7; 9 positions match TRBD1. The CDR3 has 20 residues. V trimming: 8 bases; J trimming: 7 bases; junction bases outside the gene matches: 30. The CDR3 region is CASGTDRGDRRRRGSREQYF. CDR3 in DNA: TGTGCCAGCGGGACGGACAGGGGCGACAGGAGACGGCGGGGAAGCCGTGAGCAGTACTTC.

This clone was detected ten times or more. This CDR3 reads CAAGLAGVGGEQFF. Here the CDR3 DNA reads TGTGCCGCGGGACTAGCGGGAGTCGGGGGTGAGCAGTTCTTC. The chain carries TRBV30 and TRBJ2-1; TRBD2 aligns across 14 bases. J gave up 9 bases and V 8 bases, and 9 bases lay outside the gene matches. This CDR3 spans 14 amino acids. The germline V gene encodes CDR1 GTSNPN and CDR2 SVGIG (reference sequence).

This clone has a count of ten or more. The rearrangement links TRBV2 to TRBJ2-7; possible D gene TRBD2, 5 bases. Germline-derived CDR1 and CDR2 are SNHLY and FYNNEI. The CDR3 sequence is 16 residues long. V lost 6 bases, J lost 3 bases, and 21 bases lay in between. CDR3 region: CASSGLVGDNDYEQYF. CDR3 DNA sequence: TGTGCCAGCAGCGGATTAGTGGGAGATAATGACTACGAGCAGTACTTC.

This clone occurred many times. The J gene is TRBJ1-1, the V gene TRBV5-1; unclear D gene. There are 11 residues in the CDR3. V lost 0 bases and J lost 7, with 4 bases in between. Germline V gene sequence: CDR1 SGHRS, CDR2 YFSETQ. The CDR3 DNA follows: TGCGCCAGCAGCTTGGCCGGTGAAGCTTTCTTT. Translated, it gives CASSLAGEAFF. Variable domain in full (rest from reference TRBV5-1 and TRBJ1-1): KAGVTQTPRYLIKTRGQQVTLSCSPISGHRSVSWYQQTPGQGLQFLFEYFSETQRNKGNFPGRFSGRQFSNSRSEMNVSTLELGDSALYLCASSLAGEAFFGQGTRLTVV.

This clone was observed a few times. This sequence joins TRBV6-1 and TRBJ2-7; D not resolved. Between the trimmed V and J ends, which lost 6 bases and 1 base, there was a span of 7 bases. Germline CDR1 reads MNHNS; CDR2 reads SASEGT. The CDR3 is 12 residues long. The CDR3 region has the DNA TGTGCCAGCAGCCACGGGTCCTACGAGCAGTACTTC. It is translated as CASSHGSYEQYF.

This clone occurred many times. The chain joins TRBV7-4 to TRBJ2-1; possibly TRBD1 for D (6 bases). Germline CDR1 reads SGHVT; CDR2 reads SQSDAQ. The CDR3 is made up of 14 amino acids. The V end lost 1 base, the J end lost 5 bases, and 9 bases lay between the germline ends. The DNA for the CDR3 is TGTGCCAGCAGCTTAGGACAGGATGACAATGAGCAGTTCTTC. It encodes CASSLGQDDNEQFF.

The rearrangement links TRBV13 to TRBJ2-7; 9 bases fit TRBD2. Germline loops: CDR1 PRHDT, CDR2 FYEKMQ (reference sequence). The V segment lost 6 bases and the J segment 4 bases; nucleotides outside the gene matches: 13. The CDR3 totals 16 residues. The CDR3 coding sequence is TGTGCCAGCAGGAGAGCGGGGGGCAGGGTTGGATACGAGCAGTACTTC. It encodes CASRRAGGRVGYEQYF.

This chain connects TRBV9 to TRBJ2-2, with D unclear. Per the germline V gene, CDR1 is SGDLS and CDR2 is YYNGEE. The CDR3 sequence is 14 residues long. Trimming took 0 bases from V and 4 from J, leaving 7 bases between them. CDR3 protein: CASSVGMGTGELFF. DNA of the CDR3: TGTGCCAGCAGCGTAGGAATGGGCACCGGGGAGCTGTTTTTT.

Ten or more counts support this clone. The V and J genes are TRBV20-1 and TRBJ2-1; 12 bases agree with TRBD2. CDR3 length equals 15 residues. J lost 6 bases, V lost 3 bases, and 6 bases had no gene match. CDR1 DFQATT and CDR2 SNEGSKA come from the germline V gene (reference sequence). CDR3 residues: CSASPGLAGLNEQFF. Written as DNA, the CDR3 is TGCAGTGCTAGCCCGGGACTAGCGGGTCTCAATGAGCAGTTCTTC.

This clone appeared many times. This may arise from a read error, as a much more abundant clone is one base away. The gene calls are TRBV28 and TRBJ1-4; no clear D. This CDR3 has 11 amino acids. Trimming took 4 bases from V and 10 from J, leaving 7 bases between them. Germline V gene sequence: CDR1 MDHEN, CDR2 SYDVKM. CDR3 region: CASSSRGKLFF. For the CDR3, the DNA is TGTGCCAGCAGTTCACGGGGAAAACTGTTTTTT.

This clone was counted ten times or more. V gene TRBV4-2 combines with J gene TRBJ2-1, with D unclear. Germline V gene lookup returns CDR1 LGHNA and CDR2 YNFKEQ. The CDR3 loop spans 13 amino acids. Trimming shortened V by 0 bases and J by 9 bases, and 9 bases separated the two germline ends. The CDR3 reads CASSQEGASEQFF. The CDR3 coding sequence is TGTGCCAGCAGCCAAGAGGGCGCCAGTGAGCAGTTCTTC.

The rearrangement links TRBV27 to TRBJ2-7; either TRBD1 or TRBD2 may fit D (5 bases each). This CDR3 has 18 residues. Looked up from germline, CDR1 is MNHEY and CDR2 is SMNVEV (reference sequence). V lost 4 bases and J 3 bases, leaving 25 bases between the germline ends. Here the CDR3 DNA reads TGTGCCAGCAGTTCCCAGCCCTCTCGGGGCAGGAGCTACTACGAGCAGTACTTC. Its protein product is CASSSQPSRGRSYYEQYF.

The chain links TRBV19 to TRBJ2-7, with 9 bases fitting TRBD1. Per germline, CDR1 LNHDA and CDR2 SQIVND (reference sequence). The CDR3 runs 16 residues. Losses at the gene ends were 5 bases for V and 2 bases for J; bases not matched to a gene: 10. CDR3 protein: CASSLTGGASTYEQYF. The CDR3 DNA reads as TGTGCCAGTAGTCTAACAGGGGGCGCCTCCACCTACGAGCAGTACTTC.

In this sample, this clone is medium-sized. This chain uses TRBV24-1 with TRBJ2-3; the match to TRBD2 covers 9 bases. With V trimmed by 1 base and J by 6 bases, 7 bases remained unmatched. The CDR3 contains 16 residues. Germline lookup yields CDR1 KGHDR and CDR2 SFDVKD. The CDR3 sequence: CATSDFGGRGVDTQYF. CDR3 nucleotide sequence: TGTGCCACCAGTGATTTCGGCGGGAGGGGTGTGGATACGCAGTATTTT.

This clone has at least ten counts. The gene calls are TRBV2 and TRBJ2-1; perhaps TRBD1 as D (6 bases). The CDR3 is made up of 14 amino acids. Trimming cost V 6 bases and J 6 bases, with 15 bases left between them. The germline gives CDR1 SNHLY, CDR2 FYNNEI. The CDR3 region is CASRKTGEPNEQFF. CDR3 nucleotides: TGTGCCAGCAGAAAGACAGGAGAACCCAATGAGCAGTTCTTC.

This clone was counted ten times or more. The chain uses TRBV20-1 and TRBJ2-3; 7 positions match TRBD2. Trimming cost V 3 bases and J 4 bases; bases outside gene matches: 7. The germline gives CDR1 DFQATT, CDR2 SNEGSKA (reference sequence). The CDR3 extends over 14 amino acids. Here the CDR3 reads CSASAVRGADTQYF. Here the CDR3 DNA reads TGCAGTGCTAGCGCGGTTCGGGGGGCAGATACGCAGTATTTT.

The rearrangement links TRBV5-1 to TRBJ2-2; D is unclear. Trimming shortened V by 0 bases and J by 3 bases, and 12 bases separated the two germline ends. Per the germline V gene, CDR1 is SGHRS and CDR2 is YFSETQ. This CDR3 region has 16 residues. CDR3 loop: CASSLDSVHDTGELFF. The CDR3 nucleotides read TGCGCCAGCAGCTTGGATTCAGTCCACGACACCGGGGAGCTGTTTTTT.

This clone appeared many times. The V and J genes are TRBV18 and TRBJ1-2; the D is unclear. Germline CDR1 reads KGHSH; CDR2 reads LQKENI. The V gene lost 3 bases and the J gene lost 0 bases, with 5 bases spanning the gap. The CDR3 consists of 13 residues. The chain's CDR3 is CASSPTSNYGYTF. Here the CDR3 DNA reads TGTGCCAGCTCACCTACCTCTAACTATGGCTACACCTTC.

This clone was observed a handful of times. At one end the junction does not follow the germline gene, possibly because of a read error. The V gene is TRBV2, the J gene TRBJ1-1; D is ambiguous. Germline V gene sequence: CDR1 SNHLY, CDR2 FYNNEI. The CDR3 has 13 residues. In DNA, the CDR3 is TGTGCCGGCAGTGAAGCGGGCAACACTGAAGCTTTCTTT. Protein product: CAGSEAGNTEAFF. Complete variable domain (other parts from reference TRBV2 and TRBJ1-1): EPEVTQTPSHQVTQMGQEVILRCVPISNHLYFYWYRQILGQKVEFLVSFYNNEISEKSEIFDDQFSVERPDGSNFTLKIRSTKLEDSAMYFCAGSEAGNTEAFFGQGTRLTVV.

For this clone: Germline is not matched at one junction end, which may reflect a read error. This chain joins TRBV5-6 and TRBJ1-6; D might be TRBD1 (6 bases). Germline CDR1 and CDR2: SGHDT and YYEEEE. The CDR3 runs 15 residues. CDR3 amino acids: CASSLWGARNSPLHF. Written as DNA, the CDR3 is TGCGCCAGCAGCTTATGGGGGGCGCGTAATTCACCCCTCCACTTT.